This passage covers 2 T cell receptor beta chains from one sample sequenced in a study of cytomegalovirus exposure and HLA in healthy donors (TCRdb year 2017). Library prep was done by the immunoSEQ multiplex PCR assay. A mixture of 60 forward primers for TCR Vbeta segments and 13 reverse primers for TCR Jbeta segments was used in the multiplex PCR. Drawn from immuneACCESS, this table holds only the in-frame rearrangements with V and J called that TCRdb kept. Clones are partly lost; checked studies trace under half to an unresolved V gene and leave the rest unexplained. Here the sample has about 120,000 clones; 65% to 80% occur a single time. The ten top clones hold roughly 31% of the sample. Material: PBMCs. These receptors originate from a man in his 60s in good health and CMV-seropositive.

This clone was counted only a few times. The V and J genes are TRBV6-1 and TRBJ2-7, with D uncertain. CDR1 is MNHNS and CDR2 is SASEGT in the germline V gene. This CDR3 is built from 14 residues. With 0 bases removed from V and 3 bases from J, the gap between germline ends came to 9 bases. The CDR3 is CASSEAGRDYEQYF. The DNA for the CDR3 is TGTGCCAGCAGTGAAGCGGGCAGAGACTACGAGCAGTACTTC.

The rearrangement joins TRBV7-2 to TRBJ2-2; D gene uncertain. This CDR3 region has 14 residues. Germline V gives CDR1 SGHTA, CDR2 FQGNSA. V was trimmed by 2 bases and J by 1 base, leaving 5 bases between them. CDR3: CASSLNQNTGELFF. The CDR3 DNA follows: TGTGCCAGCAGCTTAAATCAGAACACCGGGGAGCTGTTTTTT.